A selection of T cell receptor beta chains follows, all from one sample in a study of response to subunit inactivated influenza vaccine. TCRdb fed the RT-PCR reads into MiXCR, producing one record per CDR3 protein. The table lists 500,000 to 600,000 distinct CDR3 sequences, roughly 12% of them singletons, with roughly a tenth in the top ten. The sample consisted of PBMCs from blood, taken on the day of vaccination. The source of these receptors is a man between 45 and 60 years old who received an inactivated influenza vaccine. CDR3s include the opening cysteine and the closing phenylalanine or tryptophan. D genes are given only for firm matches. Clone size is given for some rows only: seen once, a few or many times, or a class if the clone is expanded.

TRBD2 TRBJ2-1 TRBV13 few TGTGCCAGCAGCTTAGTAGGCCTAGCGGGAATGGGTAATGAGCAGTTCTTC CASSLVGLAGMGNEQFF
TRBD1 TRBJ2-5 TRBV5-1 few TGCGCCAGCAGCTGGTACAGGGGGCTAGACGAGACCCAGTACTTC CASSWYRGLDETQYF
. TRBJ2-7 TRBV14 . TGTGCCAGCAGCATGGGGGGCAGGTACGAGCAGTACTTC CASSMGGRYEQYF
TRBD1 TRBJ1-6 TRBV5-1 many TGCGCCAGCAGCTTCGGGACAGGGGATTCACCCCTCCACTTT CASSFGTGDSPLHF
. TRBJ1-6 TRBV7-2 . TGTGCCAGCAGCTCATCTCGCGGCGTGCCCCTCCACTTT CASSSSRGVPLHF
TRBD1 TRBJ1-4 TRBV29-1 . TGCAACCCACCAGGGGGGGAAGTCCCACCTGCAACTAATGAAAAACTGTTTTTT CNPPGGEVPPATNEKLFF
. TRBJ2-4 TRBV5-1 few TGCGCCAGCAGCCCAGCTGGGCAAAGGGGTAACATTCAGTACTTC CASSPAGQRGNIQYF
TRBD2 TRBJ2-1 TRBV6-2/TRBV6-3 . TGTGCCAGCAGTTACGTGGGACTAGCGGAAGACAATGAGCAGTTCTTC CASSYVGLAEDNEQFF
TRBD2 TRBJ2-3 TRBV9 many TGTGCCAGCAGCGGAAGGACTAGCATGGATACGCAGTATTTT CASSGRTSMDTQYF
TRBD1 TRBJ2-4 TRBV29-1 . TGCAGCGTTGTAGGGGGCGCAACCAAAAACATTCAGTACTTC CSVVGGATKNIQYF
. TRBJ2-1 TRBV20-1 few TGCAGTGCTAGACGCCTACCCCATGAGCAGTTCTTC CSARRLPHEQFF
TRBD2 TRBJ2-7 TRBV7-2 few TGTGCCAGCAGCGCCCCTAGCGGGAGGGCGTACGAGCAGTACTTC CASSAPSGRAYEQYF
. TRBJ2-6 TRBV7-8 few TGTGCCAGCAGCTTAGTGGTCCGCTCTGGGGCCAACGTCCTGACTTTC CASSLVVRSGANVLTF
. TRBJ2-7 TRBV6-5 . TGTGCCAGCAGTTACTCTTCCGGGAGCCCCCGTTACGAGCAGTACTTC CASSYSSGSPRYEQYF
TRBD2 TRBJ2-3 TRBV12-3/TRBV12-4 many TGTGCCAGCAGGCCTAGCGGGGGAACAGATACGCAGTATTTT CASRPSGGTDTQYF
TRBD1 TRBJ2-7 TRBV12-3/TRBV12-4 . TGTGCCAGCAGTCCCGACAGGGACCCCTACGAGCAGTACTTC CASSPDRDPYEQYF
TRBD2 TRBJ2-1 TRBV15 . TGTGCCACCAGCACCGGGACTACCGAGCAGTTCTTC CATSTGTTEQFF
. TRBJ2-7 TRBV6-2/TRBV6-3 . TGTGCCAGCACTGGGACGGTCTACGAGCAGTACTTC CASTGTVYEQYF
TRBD2 TRBJ2-3 TRBV6-2/TRBV6-3 few TGTGCCAGCAGAAAGGCGGGAGCGGGTGATACGCAGTATTTT CASRKAGAGDTQYF
. TRBJ2-1 TRBV29-1 . TGCAGCGTTGTACGTCGTCAGGGTCCCAATGAGCAGTTCTTC CSVVRRQGPNEQFF
TRBD1 TRBJ2-5 TRBV2 . TGTGCCAGCAGTGAACCACTCACCCTCCCGGGACAGACCCAAGAGACCCAGTACTTC CASSEPLTLPGQTQETQYF
. TRBJ1-4 TRBV7-9 few TGTGCCAGCAGCCTGGATACAAGCCGTGAAAAACTGTTTTTT CASSLDTSREKLFF
TRBD1 TRBJ1-2 TRBV7-9 many TGTGCCAGCAGCCCGACAGGGAACTATGGCTACACCTTC CASSPTGNYGYTF
. TRBJ2-1 TRBV20-1 . TGCAGTGCTAGTCCACAGGGTTGGGATGAGCAGTTCTTC CSASPQGWDEQFF